Listed below are T cell receptor beta chains from one sample, sequenced in a study of blood T cell repertoires in COVID-19. Profiling relied on immunoSEQ multiplex PCR, and the TCRdb table lists in-frame clones only, not all of them. The table includes hundreds of thousands of clones, roughly 89% detected once. The specimen sequenced was peripheral blood. These receptors were obtained from a woman aged 45-59 years with COVID-19, enrolled during active disease. CDR3s leave out the opening cysteine and the closing phenylalanine or tryptophan. The order of the fields is clone size, J gene, V gene, D gene, CDR3 protein. D genes are given only for firm matches. Not every row has a clone size; where given, it reads once, few, many or a size class.

>.|TRBJ2-7|TRBV27|TRBD1
ASSLGTGLFREQY
>.|TRBJ1-2|TRBV5-6|TRBD1
ASSPTGGGYGYT
>.|TRBJ1-5|TRBV19|TRBD1
ASSETRQGQQPQH
>.|TRBJ2-1|TRBV5-5|.
ASSLTGLEGNEQF
>.|TRBJ1-2|TRBV18|TRBD1
ASSLDRAYGYT
>.|TRBJ2-7|TRBV10-3|TRBD2
AISERSSGGPDYEQY
>few|TRBJ2-7|TRBV25-1|.
ASSEYGGYEQY
>.|TRBJ1-5|TRBV7-9|.
ASSLETEQPQH
>.|TRBJ2-7|TRBV7-9|.
ASSYQGGRGYEQY
>.|TRBJ2-3|TRBV30|.
AWSVEGGASDTQY
>.|TRBJ1-2|TRBV19|TRBD1
ASREGTALNYGYT
>.|TRBJ1-5|TRBV6-6|TRBD1
ASNLRRDSDQPQH
>.|TRBJ1-1|TRBV21-1|.
ASSSTGTAMNTEAF
>.|TRBJ1-1|TRBV7-3|TRBD1
ASRLTGDTEAF
>.|TRBJ1-1|TRBV4-1|.
ASSQGWSSFSEAF
>.|TRBJ1-2|TRBV24-1|.
ATSDARDSYT